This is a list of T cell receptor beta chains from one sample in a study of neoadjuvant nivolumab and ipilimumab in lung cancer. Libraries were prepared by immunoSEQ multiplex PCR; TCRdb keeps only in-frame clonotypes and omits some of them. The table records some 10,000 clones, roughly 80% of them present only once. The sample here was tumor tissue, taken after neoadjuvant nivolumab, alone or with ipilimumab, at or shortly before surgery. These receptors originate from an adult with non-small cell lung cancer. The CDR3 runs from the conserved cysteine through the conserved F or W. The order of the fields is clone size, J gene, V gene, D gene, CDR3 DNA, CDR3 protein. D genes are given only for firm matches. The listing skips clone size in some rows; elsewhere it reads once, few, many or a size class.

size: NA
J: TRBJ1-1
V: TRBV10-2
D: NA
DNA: TGCGCCAGCAGTGAGATACAGGGATTCGCTGAAGCTTTCTTT
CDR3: CASSEIQGFAEAFF

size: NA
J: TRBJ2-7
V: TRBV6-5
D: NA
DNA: TGTGCCAGCACCACCAGGCACCCCTACGAGCAGTACTTC
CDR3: CASTTRHPYEQYF

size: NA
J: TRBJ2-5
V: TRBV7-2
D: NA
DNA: TGTGCCAGCAGCGCCCAGAGGGAGACCCAGTACTTC
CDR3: CASSAQRETQYF

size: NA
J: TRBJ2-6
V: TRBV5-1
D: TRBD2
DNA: TGCGCCAGCAGCTTGTTTACCCTGGGACTAGCTAGCTCTGGGGCCAACGTCCTGACTTTC
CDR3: CASSLFTLGLASSGANVLTF

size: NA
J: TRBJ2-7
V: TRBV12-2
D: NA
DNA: TGTGCAAGTCGCACGGAGACCCTTCCCCCGCGGATACCTACGGGACTAGACAGCATCTACGAGCAGTACTTC
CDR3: CASRTETLPPRIPTGLDSIYEQYF

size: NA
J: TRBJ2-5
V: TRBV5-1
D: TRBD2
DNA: TGCGCCAGCAGCTTAGCGGGAGCAGAGACCCAGTACTTC
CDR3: CASSLAGAETQYF

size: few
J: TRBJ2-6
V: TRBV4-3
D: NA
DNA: TGCGCCAGCAGCCCAACGACAGGCACTGGGGCCAACGTCCTGACTTTC
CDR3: CASSPTTGTGANVLTF

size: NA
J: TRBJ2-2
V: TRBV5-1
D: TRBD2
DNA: TGCGCCAGCAGCTTGCCCGGGGGGACTCCGGCTTTGGGGGAGCTGTTTTTT
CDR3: CASSLPGGTPALGELFF

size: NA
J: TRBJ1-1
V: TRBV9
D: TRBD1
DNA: TGTGCCAGCAGCTCGGGACAGCTTACGAACACTGAAGCTTTCTTT
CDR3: CASSSGQLTNTEAFF

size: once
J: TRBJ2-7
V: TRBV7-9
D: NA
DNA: TGTGCCAGCAGCTTAGAAGTCTACGAGCAGTACTTC
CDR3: CASSLEVYEQYF

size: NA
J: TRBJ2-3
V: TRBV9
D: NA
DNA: TGTGCCAGCAGCGTAGAAAAGAGAACTAGCACAGATACGCAGTATTTT
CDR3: CASSVEKRTSTDTQYF

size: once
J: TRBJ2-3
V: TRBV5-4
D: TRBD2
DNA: TGTGCCAGCAGGCCCGGAGCGGGAGCAGATACGCAGTATTTT
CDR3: CASRPGAGADTQYF

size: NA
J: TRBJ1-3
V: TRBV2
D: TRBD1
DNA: TGTGCCAGCAGTGCCCAGGGGGGGACTGGAAACACCATATATTTT
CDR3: CASSAQGGTGNTIYF

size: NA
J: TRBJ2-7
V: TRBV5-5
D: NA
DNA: TGTGCCAGCAGCTTGGCCGGAACAGCCGGACAGTTGGTCTGGGCATGGTACTTC
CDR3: CASSLAGTAGQLVWAWYF

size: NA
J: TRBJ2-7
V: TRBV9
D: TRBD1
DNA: TGTGCCAGCAGCGTAGGCGGACAGGGAGCCTACGAGCAGTACTTC
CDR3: CASSVGGQGAYEQYF

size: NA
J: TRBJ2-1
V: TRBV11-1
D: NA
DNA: TGTGCCAGCAGCACGGACTACCTCTCCTACAATGAGCAGTTCTTC
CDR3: CASSTDYLSYNEQFF

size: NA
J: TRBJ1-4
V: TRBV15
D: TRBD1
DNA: TGTGCCACCAGCAAGACAGGGGAGGTTGAAAAACTGTTTTTT
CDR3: CATSKTGEVEKLFF

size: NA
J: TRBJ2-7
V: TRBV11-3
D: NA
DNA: TGTGCCAGCAGCGTTGACAGTTACGAGCAGTACTTC
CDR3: CASSVDSYEQYF

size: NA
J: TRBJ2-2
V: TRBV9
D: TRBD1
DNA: TGTGCCAGCAGCGCATCAGACAGGGTGAACACCGGGGAGCTGTTTTTT
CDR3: CASSASDRVNTGELFF

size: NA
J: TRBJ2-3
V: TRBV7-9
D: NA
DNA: TGTGCCAGCAGCTTAGCCGTCGCAGGAACAGATACGCAGTATTTT
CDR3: CASSLAVAGTDTQYF

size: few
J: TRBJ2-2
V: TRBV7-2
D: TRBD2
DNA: TGTGCCAGCAGCTTCGTTATGGGACTAGCGGGAGTAGGGACCGGGGAGCTGTTTTTT
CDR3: CASSFVMGLAGVGTGELFF

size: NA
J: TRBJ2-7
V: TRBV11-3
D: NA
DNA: TGTGCCAGCAGCTTCGGGCATGGGGCCTACGAGCAGTACTTC
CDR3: CASSFGHGAYEQYF

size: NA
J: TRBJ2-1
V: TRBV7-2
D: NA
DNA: TGTGCCAGCAGCTTAGCGCCCCACTCCCAAGCCTACAATGAGCAGTTCTTC
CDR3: CASSLAPHSQAYNEQFF

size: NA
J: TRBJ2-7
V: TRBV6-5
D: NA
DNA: TGTGCCAGCAGTTACTCGGGGACATTCTACGAGCAGTACTTC
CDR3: CASSYSGTFYEQYF

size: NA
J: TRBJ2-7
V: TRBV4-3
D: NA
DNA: TGCGCCAGCAGCCGTTTACTAGGTCTCGACGAGCAGTACTTC
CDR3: CASSRLLGLDEQYF

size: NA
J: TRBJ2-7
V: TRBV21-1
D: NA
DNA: TGTGCCAGCAGCAAAGCGGAAACGACCGAGCAGTACTTC
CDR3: CASSKAETTEQYF

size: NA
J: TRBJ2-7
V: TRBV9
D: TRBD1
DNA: TGTGCCAGCAGCGCAAAAGGACAGGGGGCCGAGCAGTACTTC
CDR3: CASSAKGQGAEQYF

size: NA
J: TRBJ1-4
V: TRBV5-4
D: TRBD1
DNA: TGTGCCAGCAGCTCCGGGACAGCTTCTAGGTGGGGTAATGAAAAACTGTTTTTT
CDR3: CASSSGTASRWGNEKLFF

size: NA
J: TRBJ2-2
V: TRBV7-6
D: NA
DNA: TGTGCCAGCAGCTTGATTCCGAACACCGGGGAGCTGTTTTTT
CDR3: CASSLIPNTGELFF

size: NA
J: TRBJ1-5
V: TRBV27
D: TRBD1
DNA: TGTGCCAGCAGTCGACAGGGAGGAGATCAGCCCCAGCATTTT
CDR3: CASSRQGGDQPQHF

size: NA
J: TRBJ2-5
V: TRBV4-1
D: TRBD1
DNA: TGCGCCAGCAGCCACTTGGGACAGGGGAGTCCGGAGACCCAGTACTTC
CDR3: CASSHLGQGSPETQYF